The 16 T cell receptor beta chains presented below share a single source sample, sequenced in a study of shared clonotypes between healthy human individuals. Method: immunoSEQ multiplex PCR; TCRdb's copy keeps in-frame clones and lacks some. The data show approximately 2.4 million clones, with approximately 94% seen just once and roughly 0.13% held by the top ten. Specimen: naive CD4+ T cells sorted from blood. Subset in this sample: CD45RA+ positively selected. The receptor source for this set is a man aged 18 to 30 in good health.

V gene TRBV5-1 combines with J gene TRBJ1-2; TRBD1 is a possible D gene (5 bases). The CDR3 length is 12 residues. V shed 1 base and J shed 13 bases, with 14 bases lying between them. The V gene's germline CDR1 is SGHRS and CDR2 YFSETQ. The CDR3 bases are TGCGCCAGCAGCTTGATTTCTGACAGTCTCACCTTC. Its translation: CASSLISDSLTF.

The CDR3 reads CASSLAGSGNQPQHF. The CDR3 DNA sequence: TGTGCCAGCAGCTTGGCAGGGAGCGGCAATCAGCCCCAGCATTTT. The rearrangement joins TRBV5-6 to TRBJ1-5, with D tentatively TRBD1 (5 bases). V lost 0 bases and J 2 bases, leaving 9 bases between the germline ends. There are 15 residues in the CDR3. Germline V gene data show CDR1 as SGHDT and CDR2 as YYEEEE.

The gene calls are TRBV19 and TRBJ1-2; 7 nucleotides align to TRBD1. The V segment lost 3 bases and the J segment 4 bases; nucleotides outside the gene matches: 8. Germline V gene lookup returns CDR1 LNHDA and CDR2 SQIVND (reference sequence). This CDR3 has 15 residues. The CDR3 DNA reads TGTGCCAGTAGTATTGCCCCGGACAGGACCTATGGCTACACCTTC. Translated: CASSIAPDRTYGYTF.

This rearrangement joins TRBV6-6 to TRBJ1-1; 10 positions agree with TRBD1. This CDR3 is built from 16 residues. Losses at the gene ends were 7 bases for V and 4 bases for J; bases not matched to a gene: 12. Germline CDR1 reads MNHNY; CDR2 reads SVGAGI (reference sequence). DNA for the CDR3: TGTGCCAGCACCGAGAGGGGGACAGGGGCTAGCACTGAAGCTTTCTTT. It yields the protein CASTERGTGASTEAFF.

The CDR3 nucleotides read TGCGCCAGCAGTGAGGGCCCGGACTTAACTACGCAGTATTTT. It is translated as CASSEGPDLTTQYF. This chain joins TRBV10-1 and TRBJ2-3; TRBD2 is a possible D gene (5 bases). Germline values: CDR1 WNHNN, CDR2 SYGVQD (reference sequence). The CDR3 extends over 14 amino acids. V was clipped by 2 bases and J by 8 bases, with 14 bases between them.

The V gene is TRBV28, the J gene TRBJ1-5; TRBD1 matches 12 bases. The CDR3 consists of 18 residues. V shed 2 bases, J shed 2 bases, and the junction held 7 bases outside the gene matches. Germline assignment: CDR1 MDHEN and CDR2 SYDVKM. The CDR3 nucleotides read TGTGCCAGCAGTTTACCGGGACAGGGGGCGGGCGGCAATCAGCCCCAGCATTTT. This sequence encodes CASSLPGQGAGGNQPQHF.

The rearrangement joins TRBV7-3 to TRBJ2-1, with TRBD1 identical over 7 bases. The germline V gene encodes CDR1 SGHTA and CDR2 FQGTGA. There are 13 residues in the CDR3. J lost 8 bases, V lost 5 bases, and 6 bases had no gene match. The CDR3 nucleotides are TGTGCCAGCAGCCCAACTACAGGGGATGAGCAGTTCTTC. This translates into CASSPTTGDEQFF.

This chain uses TRBV7-3 with TRBJ1-5; D remains ambiguous. V lost 5 bases to trimming and J lost 7 bases, with 12 bases between them. The CDR3 covers 13 residues. CDR1 SGHTA and CDR2 FQGTGA come from the germline V gene. CDR3 loop: CASSITLGQPQHF. In nucleotides, the CDR3 is TGTGCCAGCAGCATCACCTTAGGCCAGCCCCAGCATTTT. Full variable domain (rest looked up from reference TRBV7-3 and TRBJ1-5): GAGVSQTPSNKVTEKGKYVELRCDPISGHTALYWYRQSLGQGPEFLIYFQGTGAADDSGLPNDRFFAVRPEGSVSTLKIQRTERGDSAVYLCASSITLGQPQHFGDGTRLSIL.

V and J are TRBV27 and TRBJ1-2; 7 nucleotides line up with TRBD1. V lost 5 bases, J lost 2 bases, and 2 bases stayed unmatched. Per the germline V gene, CDR1 is MNHEY and CDR2 is SMNVEV (reference sequence). The CDR3 has 13 residues. The CDR3 region has the DNA TGTGCCAGCAGTGAACAGGGGAACTATGGCTACACCTTC. Translation gives CASSEQGNYGYTF.

This clone was recorded once. This chain links TRBV5-1 with TRBJ2-1, with D possibly matching TRBD2 (6 bases). Deletions cut 7 bases from V and 9 bases from J, with 17 bases between. The length of the CDR3 is 13 residues. The germline gives CDR1 SGHRS, CDR2 YFSETQ. In nucleotides, the CDR3 is TGCGCCAGCCCAGGAGGGGAGAGGCCTGAGCAGTTCTTC. Encoded protein: CASPGGERPEQFF.

CDR3 coding DNA: TGTGCCAGCAGTAACGGCGGGGGGGCATTTAATGAGCAGTTCTTC. Its translation: CASSNGGGAFNEQFF. This rearrangement joins TRBV6-6 to TRBJ2-1; 9 positions match TRBD2. The CDR3 runs to 15 residues. The junction had 9 bases not matched to a gene; V was cut back by 5 bases and J by 7 bases. Germline loops: CDR1 MNHNY, CDR2 SVGAGI (reference sequence).

V is TRBV19 and J is TRBJ1-1; D is perhaps TRBD1 (6 bases). Germline CDR1 LNHDA, CDR2 SQIVND (reference sequence). V lost 4 bases to trimming and J lost 5 bases, with 17 bases between them. The CDR3 loop spans 15 amino acids. This chain's CDR3 is CASSTTGLARTEAFF. CDR3 nucleotides: TGTGCCAGTAGTACAACAGGGTTGGCGAGGACTGAAGCTTTCTTT.

J is TRBJ2-5 and V is TRBV7-2; TRBD1 aligns across 7 bases. Germline V gene lookup returns CDR1 SGHTA and CDR2 FQGNSA. The CDR3 runs 14 residues. With V trimmed by 6 bases and J by 3 bases, 7 bases remained unmatched. The CDR3 spells CASSRGQQKETQYF. The CDR3 bases are TGTGCCAGCAGTCGGGGACAGCAAAAAGAGACCCAGTACTTC. Full variable domain (remainder filled in from reference TRBV7-2 and TRBJ2-5): GAGVSQSPSNKVTEKGKDVELRCDPISGHTALYWYRQSLGQGLEFLIYFQGNSAPDKSGLPSDRFSAERTGGSVSTLTIQRTQQEDSAVYLCASSRGQQKETQYFGPGTRLLVL.

CDR3 bases: TGTGCCATCAGGACAGGGGGCTCCTATAATTCACCCCTCCACTTT. This encodes CAIRTGGSYNSPLHF. The chain combines TRBV10-3 with TRBJ1-6; 9 nucleotides line up with TRBD1. With V trimmed by 6 bases and J by 0 bases, 0 bases remained unmatched. There are 15 residues in the CDR3. Germline V gene data show CDR1 as ENHRY and CDR2 as SYGVKD.

The chain is built from TRBV4-1 and TRBJ2-7; 9 bases are a match to TRBD2. Losses at the gene ends were 0 bases for V and 4 bases for J; bases not matched to a gene: 7. Germline V gene sequence: CDR1 MGHRA, CDR2 YSYEKL. The CDR3 sequence is 16 residues long. CDR3: CASSQEGGRAPYEQYF. CDR3 coding DNA: TGCGCCAGCAGCCAAGAGGGCGGGAGGGCCCCGTACGAGCAGTACTTC.

This clone was seen more than once but under ten times. The chain couples TRBV10-3 to TRBJ1-2; no firm D call. Trimming cost V 8 bases and J 10 bases, with 14 bases left between them. This CDR3 contains 11 residues. CDR1 and CDR2 (germline): ENHRY, SYGVKD. The CDR3: CAISVEQYYTF. The CDR3 DNA is TGTGCCATCTCCGTAGAACAGTACTACACCTTC.